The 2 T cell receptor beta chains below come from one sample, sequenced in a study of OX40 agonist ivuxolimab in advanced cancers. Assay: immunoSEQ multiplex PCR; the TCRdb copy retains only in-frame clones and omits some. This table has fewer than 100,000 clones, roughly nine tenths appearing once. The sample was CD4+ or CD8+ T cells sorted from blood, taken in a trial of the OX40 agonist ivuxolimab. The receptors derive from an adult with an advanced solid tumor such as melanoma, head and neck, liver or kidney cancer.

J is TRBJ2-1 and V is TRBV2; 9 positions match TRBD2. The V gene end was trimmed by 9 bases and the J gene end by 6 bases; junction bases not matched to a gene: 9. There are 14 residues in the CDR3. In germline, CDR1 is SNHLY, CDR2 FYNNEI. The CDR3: CARNGGRAGNEQFF. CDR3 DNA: TGTGCCAGGAACGGCGGGAGGGCAGGCAATGAGCAGTTCTTC. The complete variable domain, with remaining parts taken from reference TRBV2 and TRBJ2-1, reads EPEVTQTPSHQVTQMGQEVILRCVPISNHLYFYWYRQILGQKVEFLVSFYNNEISEKSEIFDDQFSVERPDGSNFTLKIRSTKLEDSAMYFCARNGGRAGNEQFFGPGTRLTVL.

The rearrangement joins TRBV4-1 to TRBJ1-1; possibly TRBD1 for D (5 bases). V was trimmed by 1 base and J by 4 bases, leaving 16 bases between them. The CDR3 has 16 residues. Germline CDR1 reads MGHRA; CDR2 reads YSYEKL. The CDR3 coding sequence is TGCGCCAGCAGCCAAGGAAACAGTAGGGGAGGCACTGAAGCTTTCTTT. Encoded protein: CASSQGNSRGGTEAFF.